This TCR beta chain was captured in a study of CD39 and CD103 CD8 tumor-infiltrating T cells (dated by TCRdb to 2017 to 2018). General notes on the study: Repertoire comparisons were shown for an HPV-positive HNSCC, an HPV-negative HNSCC, an ovarian cancer and a melanoma patient. Repertoires of CD8 TIL subsets defined by CD103 and CD39 were compared with peripheral memory CD8 T cells by TCRbeta CDR3 deep sequencing. Findings and caveats that apply to the study as a whole: Clonotypes from DN TILs largely overlapped with peripheral memory CD8 repertoires, while clonotypes from DP TILs were only rarely found in blood or uninvolved lymph node. DP CD8 TILs appeared to be more oligoclonal than DN and SP CD8 TILs and blood memory CD8 T cells, with 56-86% covered by the top 30 clonotypes.

At the time of sample collection the patients were not on therapy, although prior treatments varied from chemotherapy, radiotherapy, surgery and immunotherapy to no treatment. Thawed cells were enriched for T lymphocytes with a negative-selection kit, adding EpCAM beads for tumor-infiltrating lymphocytes. CD8+CD4-CD45RA- cells were sorted as memory CD8 T cells irrespective of CCR7 expression. Peripheral blood mononuclear cells were isolated by Ficoll-Paque PLUS gradient and cryopreserved before analysis. Populations were sorted on a FACSAria II to 97% to 99% purity, and cell pellets were frozen without culture for TCR sequencing. Comments on this clone: Its recognized antigen is unknown. Per-base qualities were not stored, and no clone one base away is much larger.

Reading the germline V gene (reference sequence) gives CDR1 GTSNPN and CDR2 SVGIG. CDR3 length: 14 amino acids, cysteine to phenylalanine. Only the CDR3 DNA stays, 42 bases, in frame from base 1. The germline ends are 18 bases apart after V is trimmed by 0 bases and J by 10 bases. For each subset, genomic DNA was extracted from roughly 10,000 to 100,000 sorted cells using the DNeasy Blood and Tissue Kit. The immunoSEQ service sequenced and mapped the TCRbeta V-J or V-D-J regions, with each sample reaching coverage above 8x. From the authors' description of their analysis: Analysis was restricted to productive rearrangements exported from the immunoSEQ Analyzer platform, and clonality was assessed using the 500 most abundant clones. The Morisita-Horn similarity index and the Jaccard index were used to quantify the overlap in repertoires between populations. Morisita-Horn similarity between CD8 T-cell subset TCR repertoires was measured in six or seven cancer patients. As stored in TCRdb, this immuneACCESS dataset retains in-frame rearrangements with V and J assigned. A fraction of the clones does not appear; measured against another copy, unresolved V genes explain less than half of the discrepancy, and the remainder lacks a known reason. Clone size and the V and J calls come from that table; the DNA yielded D and trimming. A total of roughly 5,100 clones appear in this sample, about 66% of them only once. The ten most abundant clones make up 12% of the sample.

Here the chain combines TRBV30 and TRBJ1-1, and TRBD1 may be the D gene, going by 5 matching bases. The source is a human donor with head and neck squamous cell carcinoma. Sequenced: CD8+ T cells sorted from blood. Sample cell subset or site, as interpreted from the label and publication: total memory CD8 T cells (CD45RA-CCR7+/-) from blood or uninvolved lymph node. In nucleotide form, the sequence is TGTGCCTGGAGTGTAGGGGCAGGGCGTTTTCGAGCTTTCTTT. Its amino acids are CAWSVGAGRFRAFF.